This note documents a single TCR beta chain sequence. This specimen belongs to a study of shared clonotypes between healthy human individuals. This table comes from immunoSEQ multiplex PCR, and its TCRdb copy is limited to in-frame clones, with some not included. The sample records approximately 500,000 clones, 90% to 96% being singletons. V lost 5 bases, J lost 1 base, and 8 bases lay in between. Looked up from germline, CDR1 is MDHEN and CDR2 is SYDVKM. The CDR3 extends over 13 amino acids. The source of this sequence is a woman aged 25-40 years in good health. The sequenced sample consisted of naive CD4+ T cells sorted from blood. Subset specified: CD45RA+ positively selected. The J gene is TRBJ1-1, the V gene TRBV28; a weak D match, TRBD1 (6 bases). The CDR3 nucleotides read TGTGCCAGCAGTGTGGGACAGAACACTGAAGCTTTCTTT. This encodes CASSVGQNTEAFF.